This note documents a single T cell receptor beta chain sequence. The antigen is not known. From germline, CDR1 is SSHAT and CDR2 FNYEAQ (reference sequence). The CDR3 is 14 residues long. Trimming left V 2 bases short and J 3 bases short, with 11 bases between. This record comes from a study of T-cell reconstitution after alpha-beta-depleted transplantation in children. Study observations and caveats: Counts and diversity of T cells one year after transplant came mostly from newly produced T cells. After transplant, at about two months, alpha-beta T cells were reportedly derived from several hundred expanded graft clones. Several patients had high TCRbeta diversity at day 60; it came from surviving recipient T cells and thymic progenitors.

A TCRbeta library incorporating unique molecular identifiers was prepared. TCRdb independently ran MiXCR on the PCR reads; one entry per CDR3 protein. Here the sample spans approximately 210,000 distinct CDR3 sequences, approximately 15% being singletons. The receptor was derived from a male patient between 2 and 10 years old who had a stem cell transplant for acute lymphoblastic leukemia, so the T cells may come from the graft donor. V gene TRBV7-7 combines with J gene TRBJ2-7, with D possibly TRBD2 on 5 matching bases. The starting material was PBMCs, mostly from graft donor cells, obtained 360 days after TCRalphabeta/CD19-depleted stem cell transplant. CDR3 coding DNA: TGTGCCAGCAGCTTAAGTCCCGGGAACTACGAGCAGTACTTC. Amino acids: CASSLSPGNYEQYF.